This entry features one T cell receptor beta chain sequence. This entry comes from a study of identical twins. MiXCR, applied by TCRdb to the 5' RACE reads, yields one record per CDR3 protein. Seen here are 690,000 or so distinct CDR3 sequences, 6.1% observed once, and the top ten hold about 2%. The CDR3 totals 14 residues. CDR1 and CDR2 (germline): MNHEY, SVGEGT. V lost 6 bases and J 0 bases, leaving 8 bases between the germline ends. What was sequenced was naive T cells sorted from blood. This sequence joins TRBV6-2 or TRBV6-3 and TRBJ2-2; TRBD1 is a possible D gene (6 bases). This clonotype originated in a man younger than 35 in good health. CDR3 bases: TGTGCCAGCAGGGGGGCTACGAACACCGGGGAGCTGTTTTTT. Translated, it gives CASRGATNTGELFF.